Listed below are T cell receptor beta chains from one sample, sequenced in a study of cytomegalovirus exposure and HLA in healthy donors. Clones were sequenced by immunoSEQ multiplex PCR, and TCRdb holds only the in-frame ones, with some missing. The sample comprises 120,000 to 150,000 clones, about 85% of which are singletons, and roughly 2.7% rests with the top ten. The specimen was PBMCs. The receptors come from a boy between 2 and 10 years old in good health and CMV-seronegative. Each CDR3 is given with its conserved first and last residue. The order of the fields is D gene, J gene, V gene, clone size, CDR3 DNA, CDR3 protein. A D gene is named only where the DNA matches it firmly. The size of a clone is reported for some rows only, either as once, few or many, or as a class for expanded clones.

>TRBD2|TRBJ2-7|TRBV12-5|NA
TGTGCTAGTGGTTTCACACTAGCGGGAGGGCCGGAGGGTGAGCAGTACTTC
CASGFTLAGGPEGEQYF
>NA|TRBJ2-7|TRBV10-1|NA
TGCGCCAGCAGCCAGGACTCAGCCTCCTACGAGCAGTACTTC
CASSQDSASYEQYF
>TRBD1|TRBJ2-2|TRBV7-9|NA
TGTGCCAGCAGCCCCAGACAGGGGATGAGGATCGGCACCGGGGAGCTGTTTTTT
CASSPRQGMRIGTGELFF
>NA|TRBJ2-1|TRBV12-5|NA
TGTGCTAGTGGTTTTATCGTCCGGGGGGCTGAGCAGTTCTTC
CASGFIVRGAEQFF
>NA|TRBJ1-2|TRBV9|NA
TGTGCCAGCAGCGTAGGCGTATTCCGCGGGTATGGCTACACCTTC
CASSVGVFRGYGYTF
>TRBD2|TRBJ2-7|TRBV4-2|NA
TGTGCCAGCAGCCGGGGACTAGCGGCCTACGAGCAGTACTTC
CASSRGLAAYEQYF
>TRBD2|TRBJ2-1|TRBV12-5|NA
TGTGCTAGTGGGGGGGCTAGCGGGGGTAGAGACAATGAGCAGTTCTTC
CASGGASGGRDNEQFF
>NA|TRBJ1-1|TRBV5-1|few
TGCGCCAGCAGCTTGGAAGGGGCCCCGAACACTGAAGCTTTCTTT
CASSLEGAPNTEAFF
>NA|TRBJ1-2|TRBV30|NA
TGTGCCTGGGGCGGTATCTATGGCTACACCTTC
CAWGGIYGYTF
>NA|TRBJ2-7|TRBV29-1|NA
TGCAGCGTTGTTCACGAGACAGATTACCCATACGAGCAGTACTTC
CSVVHETDYPYEQYF
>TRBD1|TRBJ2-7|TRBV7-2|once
TGTGCCAGCAGCTTCAGCTCCAGGGGGCCTTACGAGCAGTACTTC
CASSFSSRGPYEQYF
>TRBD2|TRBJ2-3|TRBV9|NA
TGTGCCAGCAGCTCGAATATAGCGGGAAGCACAGATACGCAGTATTTT
CASSSNIAGSTDTQYF
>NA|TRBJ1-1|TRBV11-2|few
TGTGCCAGCAGCTTAGGGAGGGTCCCAAACACTGAAGCTTTCTTT
CASSLGRVPNTEAFF
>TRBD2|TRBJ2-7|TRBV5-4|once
TGTGCCAGCAGCTTTGGTAGCCGGGAGGGGAACGAGCAGTACTTC
CASSFGSREGNEQYF
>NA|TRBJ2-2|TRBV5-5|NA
TGTGCCAGCAGCTTGGGGCCAGGTGCGAACACCGGGGAGCTGTTTTTT
CASSLGPGANTGELFF
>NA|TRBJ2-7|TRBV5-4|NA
TGTGCCAACAGTGACAAGCGGACTTTTGGCGAGCAGTACTTC
CANSDKRTFGEQYF
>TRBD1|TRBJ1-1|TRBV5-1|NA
TGCGCCAGCAGCTTGGCTCCGGGACAGGTGGAAGCTTTCTTT
CASSLAPGQVEAFF
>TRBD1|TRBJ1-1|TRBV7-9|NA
TGTTCCAGCAGGAGACAGGGGGCTAAGAACACTGAAGCTTTCTTT
CSSRRQGAKNTEAFF
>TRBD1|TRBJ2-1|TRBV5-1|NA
TGCGCCAGCAGCAGACCGGGACAGCTTAACAATGAGCAGTTCTTC
CASSRPGQLNNEQFF
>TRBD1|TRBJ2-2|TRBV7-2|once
TGTGCCTCTCGCCTTGGACAGGTCACTGCCGGGGAGCTGTTTTTT
CASRLGQVTAGELFF
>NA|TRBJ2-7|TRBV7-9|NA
TGTGCCAGCAGCCCACGGGGCTACGAGCAGTACTTC
CASSPRGYEQYF
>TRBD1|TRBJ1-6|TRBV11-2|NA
TGTGCCAGCAGCTTAAAGGGCAGGGGGTTCGGTTCACCCCTCCACTTT
CASSLKGRGFGSPLHF
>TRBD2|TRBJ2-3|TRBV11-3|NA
TGTGCCAGCAGCTTACAGGGGACTAGCGGGAGCCATACGCAGTATTTT
CASSLQGTSGSHTQYF
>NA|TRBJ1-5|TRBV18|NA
TGTGCCAGCTCAGCTCGTATGGCAGGCAATCAGCCCCAGCATTTT
CASSARMAGNQPQHF
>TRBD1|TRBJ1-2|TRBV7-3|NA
TGTGCCAGCAGTCCGGACAGGGGGGGGAGCTACACCTTC
CASSPDRGGSYTF
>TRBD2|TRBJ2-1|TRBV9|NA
TGTGCCAGCAGCGTAAGCGAGCGGGGGCGTTCGACGGGGCAGTTCTTC
CASSVSERGRSTGQFF
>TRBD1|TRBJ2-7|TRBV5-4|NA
TGTGCCAGCAGCCGGTGGACAGGGGAAGAGCAGTACTTC
CASSRWTGEEQYF
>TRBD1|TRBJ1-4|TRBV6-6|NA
TGTGCCAGCAGTTACTCGAGCAGGGGGCATAATGAAAAACTGTTTTTT
CASSYSSRGHNEKLFF
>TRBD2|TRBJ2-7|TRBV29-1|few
TGCAGCGTTGAATCGCGGGGGACCGACGAGCAGTACTTC
CSVESRGTDEQYF
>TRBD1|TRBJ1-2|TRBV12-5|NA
TGTGCTAGTGGTTTGAACAGGGTAGGGACAGGCTATGGCTACACCTTC
CASGLNRVGTGYGYTF
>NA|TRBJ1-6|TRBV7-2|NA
TGTGCCAGCAGCCGCAGGGCAGTTAACTCACCCCTCCACTTT
CASSRRAVNSPLHF
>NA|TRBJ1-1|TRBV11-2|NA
TGTGCCAGCAGCTTAGGGAACAGACGTATGAACACTGAAGCTTTCTTT
CASSLGNRRMNTEAFF
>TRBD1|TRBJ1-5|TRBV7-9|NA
TGTGCCAGCAGCTTCGGCAGGGGGTGGAGCAATCAGCCCCAGCATTTT
CASSFGRGWSNQPQHF
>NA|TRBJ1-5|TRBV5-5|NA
TGTGCCAGCAGCCCGTTCGTCAGGGTGGACGGTTCCCAGCATTTT
CASSPFVRVDGSQHF
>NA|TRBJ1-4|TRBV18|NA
TGTGCCAGCTCACCAACTACGTTCCGGGAACGAAAACTGTTTTTT
CASSPTTFRERKLFF
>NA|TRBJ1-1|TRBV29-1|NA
TGCAGCGTTGGCAGGGGATCTAGGGCTGAAGCTTTCTTT
CSVGRGSRAEAFF